Listed below are T cell receptor beta chains from one sample, sequenced in a study of T cells in Graves' hyperthyroidism and ophthalmopathy. TCRdb re-called the multiplex PCR reads through MiXCR, storing one row per CDR3 protein. Among around 290,000 distinct CDR3 sequences listed, over 15% were seen once. Source material: blood. These receptors were taken from a woman aged 60 to 75 with Graves' ophthalmopathy. Both conserved end residues are trimmed from each CDR3. The order of the fields is V gene, CDR3 length, J gene, CDR3 protein.

TRBV11-2	10	TRBJ1-3	ASSRIQGTIY
TRBV7-2	12	TRBJ2-3	ASSLAPSTDTQY
TRBV3-1	15	TRBJ2-3	ASSQVGLAASTDTQY
TRBV7-2	16	TRBJ2-5	ASSFLDRGGGAGWTQY
TRBV5-1	14	TRBJ1-2	ASSDGQAAPNYGYT
TRBV7-9	14	TRBJ2-3	ASSLTGGRRTDTQY
TRBV11-2	13	TRBJ2-7	ASSTRGGQPDEQY
TRBV6-2/TRBV6-3	14	TRBJ2-7	ASSYSRLGARYEQY
TRBV11-2	14	TRBJ2-5	ASSLRPRSEQETQY
TRBV5-5	10	TRBJ2-1	ASSSGNNEQF
TRBV14	11	TRBJ2-1	ASSQDPNGQGV
TRBV19	11	TRBJ1-2	ASSIGQEYGYT
TRBV6-1	12	TRBJ2-7	ASRPGLSAREQY
TRBV20-1	11	TRBJ1-1	SVQRGPNTEAF
TRBV27	14	TRBJ1-3	ASSFQPAVAGNTIY
TRBV18	14	TRBJ2-3	ASSPRLAGDADTQY
TRBV20-1	11	TRBJ1-1	SAKDDRGLKTF
TRBV29-1	12	TRBJ1-2	SALTTQGGDGYT
TRBV2	14	TRBJ2-3	ASSEGLAGWTDTQY
TRBV19	11	TRBJ2-7	ASGTGDTYEQY
TRBV12-3/TRBV12-4	14	TRBJ2-7	ASSLEGGSGPYEQY
TRBV28	14	TRBJ2-7	ASSTTGGRSSYEQY
TRBV6-2/TRBV6-3	11	TRBJ1-6	ASFDRLNSPLH
TRBV30	9	TRBJ2-7	AVSRGSEQY
TRBV12-3/TRBV12-4	14	TRBJ2-7	ASNHLAGANSYEQY
TRBV2	13	TRBJ1-5	ASSEWGQRHQPQH
TRBV2	13	TRBJ2-5	ASSTEVAGIETQY
TRBV7-2	10	TRBJ1-2	ASSLSRDGYT
TRBV18	14	TRBJ2-7	ASSPLGQGVPYEQY
TRBV10-1	13	TRBJ2-1	ASSNDLGGSDEQF
TRBV2	12	TRBJ1-5	ASSEGGGGPPQH
TRBV7-2	12	TRBJ2-5	ASSFGGIEETQY
TRBV6-1	11	TRBJ1-3	ASSRDSLHTIY
TRBV29-1	13	TRBJ2-3	SVEGGLQDVDTQY
TRBV27	13	TRBJ2-2	ATKNRDLSFGELF
TRBV13	12	TRBJ2-5	ASSLQGLAGKIY
TRBV28	12	TRBJ1-5	ASSHRSGNQPQH
TRBV28	13	TRBJ1-4	ASSLGTGRWEKLF